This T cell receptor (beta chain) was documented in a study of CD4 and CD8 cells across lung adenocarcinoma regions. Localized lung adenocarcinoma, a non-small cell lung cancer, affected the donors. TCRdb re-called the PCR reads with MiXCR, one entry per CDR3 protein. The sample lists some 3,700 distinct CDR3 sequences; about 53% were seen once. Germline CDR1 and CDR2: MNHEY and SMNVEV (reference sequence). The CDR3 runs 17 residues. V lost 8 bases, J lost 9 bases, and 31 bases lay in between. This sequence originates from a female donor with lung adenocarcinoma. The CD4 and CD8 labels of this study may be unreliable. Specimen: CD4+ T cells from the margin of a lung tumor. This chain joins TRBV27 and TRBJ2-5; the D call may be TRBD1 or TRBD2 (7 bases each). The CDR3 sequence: CASPISHRDSCREAQYF. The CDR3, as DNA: TGTGCCAGCCCCATTTCTCACCGGGACAGTTGCCGGGAGGCCCAGTACTTC.